Each of the 30 T cell receptor beta chains below was sequenced from the same sample in a study of technical replicates of blood from a few donors. Libraries were prepared by immunoSEQ multiplex PCR; TCRdb keeps only in-frame clonotypes and omits some of them. The table has tens of thousands of clones, 90% seen once. Sample: PBMCs. Receptors originate from a human donor in good health. Some clones in this sample may be carry-over from other donors' samples.

V and J are TRBV7-8 and TRBJ2-7; unclear D gene. Germline CDR1 is SGHVS and CDR2 is FQNEAQ. V lost 6 bases and J lost 2, with 11 bases in between. The CDR3 has 13 residues. Written as DNA, the CDR3 is TGTGCCAGCAGTTTCCTTGGCCCCTACGAGCAGTACTTC. This codes for CASSFLGPYEQYF.

As for this clone: No DNA is shown, since the ends of the CDR3 on it are uncertain; the CDR3 is the one TCRdb lists. The chain joins TRBV2 to TRBJ1-2; TRBD1 is the table's D call and was not checked against the DNA. The CDR3 has 15 residues if both end residues are counted. Per the germline V gene, CDR1 is SNHLY and CDR2 is FYNNEI. This CDR3 is CASILDREANYGYTF.

V gene TRBV10-3 combines with J gene TRBJ2-3, with 9 bases matching TRBD2. The V segment lost 4 bases and the J segment 0 bases; nucleotides outside the gene matches: 8. The germline CDR1 and CDR2 sequences are ENHRY and SYGVKD. The CDR3 is 17 residues long. The CDR3 loop reads CAISVSSGEPSTDTQYF. The CDR3 DNA reads as TGTGCCATCAGTGTTTCTAGCGGGGAACCTAGCACAGATACGCAGTATTTT.

The gene calls are TRBV19 and TRBJ2-7; perhaps TRBD2 as D (6 bases). The CDR3 is 15 residues long. Germline loops: CDR1 LNHDA, CDR2 SQIVND (reference sequence). V dropped 2 bases and J dropped 2 bases, with 13 bases sitting between them. CDR3 protein: CASSIRGGEAYEQYF. The CDR3 nucleotides are TGTGCCAGTAGTATAAGAGGCGGGGAAGCCTACGAGCAGTACTTC.

V and J are TRBV9 and TRBJ2-3, with 10 positions matching TRBD1. Germline V gene sequence: CDR1 SGDLS, CDR2 YYNGEE. V was pared by 3 bases and J by 1 base, with 5 bases of the junction left unmatched. This CDR3 has 16 residues. CDR3 region: CASSARGQGRTDTQYF. The CDR3 DNA is TGTGCCAGCAGCGCCAGGGGACAGGGGCGCACAGATACGCAGTATTTT.

This clone was picked up one time. This rearrangement joins TRBV2 to TRBJ2-7, with TRBD2 as a possible D gene (6 bases). CDR1 SNHLY and CDR2 FYNNEI come from the germline V gene. CDR3 length: 17 amino acids. V lost 2 bases to trimming and J lost 3 bases, with 20 bases between them. DNA of the CDR3: TGTGCCAGCAGTGAACTTATGGGGGGACCACTGGGCTACGAGCAGTACTTC. Its translation: CASSELMGGPLGYEQYF.

The chain joins TRBV7-6 to TRBJ2-1, with no clear D. The V gene's germline CDR1 is SGHVS and CDR2 FNYEAQ. The ends were cut back, 1 base at V and 2 bases at J, with 9 bases in the middle. The CDR3 is 15 amino acids. CDR3 sequence (DNA): TGTGCCAGCAGCTTAGGAGACTCGCCCTACAATGAGCAGTTCTTC. It encodes CASSLGDSPYNEQFF.

This clone was detected only once. In DNA form, the CDR3 reads TGTGCCTGGAGTGTACTGGGGGCTGGAAACATTCAGTACTTC. This codes for CAWSVLGAGNIQYF. The rearrangement uses TRBV30 and TRBJ2-4; D may be TRBD1 (6 bases). The CDR3 runs to 14 residues. V lost 0 bases to trimming and J lost 6 bases, with 12 bases between them. Germline V gives CDR1 GTSNPN, CDR2 SVGIG (reference sequence).

The table lists this clone with a count of one. The chain has TRBV5-1 and TRBJ2-7; TRBD2 might be the D (5 bases). CDR1 is SGHRS and CDR2 is YFSETQ in the germline V gene. The CDR3 length is 15 residues. The V and J ends lost 0 bases and 3 bases respectively, with 13 bases between them. The CDR3: CASSLGGPVFYEQYF. In nucleotides, the CDR3 is TGCGCCAGCAGCTTGGGAGGGCCCGTTTTCTACGAGCAGTACTTC. The full variable domain, in which reference TRBV5-1 and TRBJ2-7 provide the parts outside the CDR3, is KAGVTQTPRYLIKTRGQQVTLSCSPISGHRSVSWYQQTPGQGLQFLFEYFSETQRNKGNFPGRFSGRQFSNSRSEMNVSTLELGDSALYLCASSLGGPVFYEQYFGPGTRLTVT.

This chain links TRBV19 with TRBJ2-7; a weak D match, TRBD1 (5 bases). The germline V gene encodes CDR1 LNHDA and CDR2 SQIVND (reference sequence). The CDR3 totals 14 residues. Between the trimmed V and J ends, which lost 3 bases and 3 bases, there was a span of 12 bases. CDR3: CASSIGIGDYEQYF. In DNA, the CDR3 is TGTGCCAGTAGTATTGGTATAGGGGACTACGAGCAGTACTTC.

Here the CDR3 DNA reads TGTGCCAGCAGTGACAGGGTCAAAGCCTACGAGCAGTACTTC. It yields the protein CASSDRVKAYEQYF. The chain combines TRBV2 with TRBJ2-7; D might be TRBD1 (5 bases). This CDR3 spans 14 amino acids. Trimming shortened V by 3 bases and J by 2 bases, and 11 bases separated the two germline ends. The germline V gene has CDR1 SNHLY and CDR2 FYNNEI.

This clone has more than one count but fewer than ten. The gene calls are TRBV4-3 and TRBJ2-5; perhaps TRBD2 as D (5 bases). Trimming removed 0 bases from V and 3 bases from J, with 23 bases in between. Germline V gene data show CDR1 as LGHNA and CDR2 as YSLEER. The CDR3 is 19 residues long. The CDR3: CASSQDWRLANLGEETQYF. CDR3 nucleotide sequence: TGCGCCAGCAGCCAAGATTGGCGGCTAGCTAATTTGGGTGAAGAGACCCAGTACTTC.

In nucleotides, the CDR3 is TGTGCCAGCAGCTTCTCAGGGGTCACTGAAGCTTTCTTT. Translated, it gives CASSFSGVTEAFF. The rearrangement joins TRBV7-2 to TRBJ1-1; maybe TRBD1 (6 bases). The CDR3 is 13 residues long. CDR1 is SGHTA, CDR2 FQGNSA, per germline. V was pared by 3 bases and J by 4 bases, with 9 bases between. The full variable domain, its missing parts supplied by reference TRBV7-2 and TRBJ1-1, is GAGVSQSPSNKVTEKGKDVELRCDPISGHTALYWYRQSLGQGLEFLIYFQGNSAPDKSGLPSDRFSAERTGGSVSTLTIQRTQQEDSAVYLCASSFSGVTEAFFGQGTRLTVV.

The chain recombines TRBV19 with TRBJ2-7; the match to TRBD2 covers 9 bases. The CDR3 is made up of 15 amino acids. Germline loops: CDR1 LNHDA, CDR2 SQIVND (reference sequence). The ends lost 4 bases at V and 4 bases at J; junction bases unmatched: 8. The CDR3 here is CASSSSSGTSYEQYF. DNA for the CDR3: TGTGCCAGTAGTAGTTCTAGCGGGACTTCGTACGAGCAGTACTTC. Combining the CDR3 with reference TRBV19 and TRBJ2-7 gives the whole variable domain DGGITQSPKYLFRKEGQNVTLSCEQNLNHDAMYWYRQDPGQGLRLIYYSQIVNDFQKGDIAEGYSVSREKKESFPLTVTSAQKNPTAFYLCASSSSSGTSYEQYFGPGTRLTVT.

V usage is TRBV5-4 and J usage is TRBJ2-2, with unresolved D. V was cut by 2 bases and J by 1 base, with 9 bases left in between. The CDR3 runs to 15 residues. The germline CDR1 and CDR2 sequences are SGHNT and YYREEE (reference sequence). CDR3 protein: CASSFDSRNTGELFF. The DNA of the CDR3 is TGTGCCAGCAGCTTTGACTCTCGGAACACCGGGGAGCTGTTTTTT.

There are a few counts of this clone. The chain has TRBV6-6 and TRBJ1-1; perhaps TRBD1 as D (5 bases). Germline V gene lookup returns CDR1 MNHNY and CDR2 SVGAGI (reference sequence). The CDR3 contains 13 residues. V was cut by 4 bases and J by 1 base, with 7 bases left in between. The CDR3 DNA follows: TGTGCCAGCAGTTCGGGGGGGAACACTGAAGCTTTCTTT. It specifies CASSSGGNTEAFF.

This chain joins TRBV7-9 and TRBJ2-7, with 7 bases fitting TRBD2. The CDR3 loop spans 14 amino acids. V was clipped by 7 bases and J by 4 bases; unmatched bases: 10. Germline CDR1 is SEHNR and CDR2 is FQNEAQ (reference sequence). CDR3 bases: TGTGCCAGCACCGGGGGACTAACGTTTTACGAGCAGTACTTC. This codes for CASTGGLTFYEQYF.

J is TRBJ2-2 and V is TRBV9; TRBD2 aligns across 11 bases. With 3 bases clipped from V and 0 bases from J, the junction kept 10 bases outside the gene matches. The germline V gene encodes CDR1 SGDLS and CDR2 YYNGEE. This CDR3 region has 19 residues. CDR3 coding DNA: TGTGCCAGCAGCGACCCTAGCGGGGGGACCCTAACGAACACCGGGGAGCTGTTTTTT. It encodes CASSDPSGGTLTNTGELFF.

Comment on this clone: This same CDR3 is encoded by further DNA sequences in the sample. The V gene is TRBV5-1, the J gene TRBJ2-5, with TRBD2 matching over 10 bases. CDR1 SGHRS and CDR2 YFSETQ come from the germline V gene. J was trimmed by 2 bases and V by 4 bases; bases with no gene match: 2. This CDR3 spans 14 amino acids. CDR3 bases: TGCGCCAGCAGCCGGACTAGCGGACAAGAGACCCAGTACTTC. As protein: CASSRTSGQETQYF.

V gene TRBV11-1 combines with J gene TRBJ2-1, with D possibly TRBD1 on 6 matching bases. CDR3 length: 14 residues. Germline CDR1 is SGHAT and CDR2 is FQDESV (reference sequence). V was clipped by 2 bases and J by 10 bases, with 15 bases between them. The DNA of the CDR3 is TGTGCCAGCAGCTTAACGGACAGCCTCAACGAGCAGTTCTTC. Its translation is CASSLTDSLNEQFF. Full variable domain (outside the CDR3, taken from reference TRBV11-1 and TRBJ2-1): EAEVAQSPRYKITEKSQAVAFWCDPISGHATLYWYRQILGQGPELLVQFQDESVVDDSQLPKDRFSAERLKGVDSTLKIQPAELGDSAMYLCASSLTDSLNEQFFGPGTRLTVL.

The chain employs TRBV6-1 and TRBJ2-1, with D tentatively TRBD1 (5 bases). Trimming pared 4 bases from V and 15 bases from J, leaving 16 bases between. The CDR3 sequence is 12 residues long. The germline CDR1 and CDR2 sequences are MNHNS and SASEGT. The DNA for the CDR3 is TGTGCCAGCAGTGTCTCAGGGAATCAAGCGTTCTTC. Protein sequence: CASSVSGNQAFF.

The J gene is TRBJ2-1, the V gene TRBV9, with 12 bases that match TRBD2. Trimming took 3 bases from V and 7 from J; bases not matched to a gene: 5. The CDR3 is made up of 15 amino acids. Germline assignment: CDR1 SGDLS and CDR2 YYNGEE. The CDR3 sequence: CASSELAGGFNEQFF. Here the CDR3 DNA reads TGTGCCAGCAGCGAGCTAGCGGGAGGGTTTAATGAGCAGTTCTTC.

This clone was detected once. The chain carries TRBV7-9 and TRBJ1-4, with D maybe TRBD1 (6 bases). CDR1 SEHNR and CDR2 FQNEAQ come from the germline V gene (reference sequence). The CDR3 sequence is 14 residues long. V was shortened by 5 bases and J by 4 bases, with 11 bases between the two germline ends. Written as DNA, the CDR3 is TGTGCCAGCAGCCCTGGACAGTATAATGAAAAACTGTTTTTT. Amino acid sequence: CASSPGQYNEKLFF.

The rearrangement links TRBV7-2 to TRBJ2-1, with 7 positions matching TRBD2. The CDR3 is 18 amino acids. Germline V gene lookup returns CDR1 SGHTA and CDR2 FQGNSA. V lost 6 bases to trimming and J lost 0 bases; unmatched junction nucleotides: 14. CDR3 amino acids: CASSPRAGLSSSYNEQFF. DNA for the CDR3: TGTGCCAGCAGTCCCCGGGCGGGACTATCCAGCTCCTACAATGAGCAGTTCTTC.

This clone was seen more than once but under ten times. The chain employs TRBV19 and TRBJ2-7; D may be TRBD1 (5 bases). V was pared by 3 bases and J by 5 bases, with 11 bases between. This CDR3 contains 13 residues. The germline V gene has CDR1 LNHDA and CDR2 SQIVND (reference sequence). The CDR3 here is CASSMGLRDEQYF. The DNA of the CDR3 is TGTGCCAGTAGTATGGGGCTTAGGGACGAGCAGTACTTC.

The J gene is TRBJ2-1, the V gene TRBV7-2; 15 positions agree with TRBD2. Germline V gives CDR1 SGHTA, CDR2 FQGNSA. Germline trimming cut 5 bases from V and 7 bases from J; bases unmatched to any gene: 6. The CDR3 is made up of 16 amino acids. The CDR3 DNA is TGTGCCAGCAGCCGGACTAGCGGGAGGGTGAAGAATGAGCAGTTCTTC. Residues: CASSRTSGRVKNEQFF.

This clone was counted a single time. The chain uses TRBV12-5 and TRBJ2-7; a weak D match, TRBD1 (7 bases). Trimming cost V 6 bases and J 2 bases, with 14 bases left between them. This CDR3 contains 14 residues. CDR1 is LGHNT and CDR2 is FRNRAP in the germline V gene. CDR3 DNA: TGTGCTAGTGGCCCCAGGGGGGAGGCCTACGAGCAGTACTTC. This encodes CASGPRGEAYEQYF.

This chain joins TRBV9 and TRBJ2-1, with D maybe TRBD1 (6 bases). The V gene's germline CDR1 is SGDLS and CDR2 YYNGEE. CDR3 length: 14 amino acids. V was pared by 3 bases and J by 9 bases, with 16 bases between. CDR3 loop: CASSGQEAPSEQFF. In DNA form, the CDR3 reads TGTGCCAGCAGCGGACAGGAAGCCCCATCTGAGCAGTTCTTC.

This clone was found a few times. The V call is TRBV5-1, the J call TRBJ2-2; weak D call: TRBD2 (6 bases). The CDR3 contains 15 residues. The V and J ends lost 4 bases and 2 bases respectively, with 12 bases between them. Germline assignment: CDR1 SGHRS and CDR2 YFSETQ. This CDR3 reads CASSPGTSNTGELFF. CDR3 bases: TGCGCCAGCAGCCCCGGGACTTCTAACACCGGGGAGCTGTTTTTT.

The chain combines TRBV5-1 with TRBJ1-2; no definite D call. The CDR3 extends over 14 amino acids. Trimming removed 5 bases from V and 0 bases from J, with 11 bases in between. The V gene's germline CDR1 is SGHRS and CDR2 YFSETQ. The CDR3 DNA reads as TGCGCCAGCAGTGACACTGGCCCTAACTATGGCTACACCTTC. Amino acids: CASSDTGPNYGYTF.